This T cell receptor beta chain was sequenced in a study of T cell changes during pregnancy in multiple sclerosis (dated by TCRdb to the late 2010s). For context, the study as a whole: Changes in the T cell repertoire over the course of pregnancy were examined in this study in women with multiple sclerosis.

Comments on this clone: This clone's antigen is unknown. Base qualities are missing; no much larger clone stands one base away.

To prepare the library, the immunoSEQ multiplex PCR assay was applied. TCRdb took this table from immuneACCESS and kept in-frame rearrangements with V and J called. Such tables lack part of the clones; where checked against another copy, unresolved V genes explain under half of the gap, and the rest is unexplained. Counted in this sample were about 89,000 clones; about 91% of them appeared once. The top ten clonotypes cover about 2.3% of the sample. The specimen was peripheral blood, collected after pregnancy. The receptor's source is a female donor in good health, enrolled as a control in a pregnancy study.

The bases read TGTGCCAGCAGCGTCACGTCCGGGACAGGGTCCTACAATGAGCAGTTCTTC. Its protein is CASSVTSGTGSYNEQFF. The chain links TRBV9 with TRBJ2-1, and TRBD1 matches 9 of the central bases. V is pruned by 2 bases and J by 1 base, leaving 7 bases of the junction without a gene match. Reading the germline V gene gives CDR1 SGDLS and CDR2 YYNGEE. Including cysteine and phenylalanine, the CDR3 has 17 amino acids. Just the 51-base CDR3 DNA is kept, in frame starting at base 1.